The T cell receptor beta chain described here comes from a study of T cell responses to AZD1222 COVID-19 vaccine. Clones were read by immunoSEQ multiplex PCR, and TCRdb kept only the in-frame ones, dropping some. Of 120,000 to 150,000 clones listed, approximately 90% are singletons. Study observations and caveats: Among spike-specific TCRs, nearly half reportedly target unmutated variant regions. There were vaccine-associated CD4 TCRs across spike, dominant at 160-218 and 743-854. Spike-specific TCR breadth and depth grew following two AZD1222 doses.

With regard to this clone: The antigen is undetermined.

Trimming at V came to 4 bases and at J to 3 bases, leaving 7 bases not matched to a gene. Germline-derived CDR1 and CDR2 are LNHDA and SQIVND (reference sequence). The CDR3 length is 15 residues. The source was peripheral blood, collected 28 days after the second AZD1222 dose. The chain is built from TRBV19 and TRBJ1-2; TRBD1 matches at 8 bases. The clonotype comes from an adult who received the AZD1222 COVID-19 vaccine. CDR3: CASSTTTGEDYGYTF. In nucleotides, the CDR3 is TGTGCCAGTAGTACCACGACAGGGGAAGACTATGGCTACACCTTC.